The next 20 T cell receptor beta chains were all read from a single sample in a study of blood T cell repertoires in COVID-19. Repertoires were generated with immunoSEQ multiplex PCR, while TCRdb's copy carries only in-frame clones and drops some. The sample yields some 69,000 clones, about nine tenths seen once. Sequenced material: peripheral blood. These receptor sequences come from a man aged 45 to 65 with COVID-19, enrolled during active disease.

The chain couples TRBV11-2 to TRBJ2-3; 9 nucleotides align to TRBD2. Looked up from germline, CDR1 is SGHAT and CDR2 is FQNNGV. The V gene end was trimmed by 1 base and the J gene end by 2 bases; junction bases not matched to a gene: 10. The CDR3 extends over 18 amino acids. The CDR3 bases are TGTGCCAGCAGCTTAGGGTTCCTAGCGGGACCACTCACAGATACGCAGTATTTT. Protein: CASSLGFLAGPLTDTQYF.

The chain links TRBV7-9 to TRBJ2-7; a possible D gene is TRBD1 (5 bases). Germline loops: CDR1 SEHNR, CDR2 FQNEAQ (reference sequence). The CDR3 has 14 amino acids. The V end lost 2 bases, the J end lost 2 bases, and 10 bases lay between the germline ends. CDR3: CASSLTDRPYEQYF. CDR3 DNA sequence: TGTGCCAGCAGCTTAACTGACAGACCCTACGAGCAGTACTTC.

V is TRBV18 and J is TRBJ1-1; TRBD1 aligns across 7 bases. The CDR3 runs 17 residues. CDR1 and CDR2 (germline): KGHSH, LQKENI. J was trimmed by 4 bases and V by 3 bases; bases with no gene match: 14. As DNA, the CDR3 is TGTGCCAGCTCACCCAACAGGTTAGCGACAGGGAGCACTGAAGCTTTCTTT. Translating gives CASSPNRLATGSTEAFF.

The V gene is TRBV2, the J gene TRBJ2-7; D is perhaps TRBD1 (5 bases). CDR1 and CDR2 from the germline V gene are SNHLY and FYNNEI. V was cut by 3 bases and J by 3 bases, with 6 bases left in between. The CDR3 contains 12 residues. The CDR3 spells CASSDQGYEQYF. CDR3 in DNA: TGTGCCAGCAGTGATCAGGGCTACGAGCAGTACTTC.

This clone was seen just once. This rearrangement joins TRBV4-3 to TRBJ2-1; D remains unclear. The V end was cut by 0 bases, the J end by 9 bases, with 9 bases between. CDR3 length equals 13 residues. Germline CDR1 is LGHNA and CDR2 is YSLEER. CDR3 DNA: TGCGCCAGCAGCCAAGAGGGCCAGACTGAGCAGTTCTTC. Translation gives CASSQEGQTEQFF.

The rearrangement links TRBV18 to TRBJ2-5; 10 bases match TRBD1. V shed 3 bases and J 3 bases; nucleotides not matched to a gene: 7. Germline CDR1 reads KGHSH; CDR2 reads LQKENI. This CDR3 spans 16 amino acids. CDR3 DNA: TGTGCCAGCTCACCTTTAAGGGACAGGGGTGAAGAGACCCAGTACTTC. Translation gives CASSPLRDRGEETQYF.

The rearrangement links TRBV6-5 to TRBJ1-6; 7 positions match TRBD1. The CDR3 has 14 amino acids. Germline loops: CDR1 MNHEY, CDR2 SVGAGI. Losses at the gene ends were 2 bases for V and 8 bases for J; bases not matched to a gene: 3. The CDR3 reads CASSYGTEHSPLHF. The DNA for the CDR3 is TGTGCCAGCAGTTACGGGACAGAGCATTCACCCCTCCACTTT.

The chain employs TRBV29-1 and TRBJ2-1, with D unresolved. CDR1 is SQVTM, CDR2 ANQGSEA, per germline. Between the trimmed V and J ends, which lost 5 bases and 0 bases, there was a span of 11 bases. The CDR3 consists of 14 residues. In DNA form, the CDR3 reads TGCAGCGTTCGAGATCACCTCTCCTACAATGAGCAGTTCTTC. Translating gives CSVRDHLSYNEQFF.

The chain combines TRBV5-1 with TRBJ2-1; 7 bases line up with TRBD1. V lost 1 base, J lost 4 bases, and 8 bases stayed unmatched. The CDR3 consists of 16 residues. Germline CDR1 is SGHRS and CDR2 is YFSETQ. The CDR3 DNA reads TGCGCCAGCAGCTTGTGGGCAGGGGGTCCGTACAATGAGCAGTTCTTC. Amino acid sequence: CASSLWAGGPYNEQFF.

This clone was detected once. The chain couples TRBV4-2 to TRBJ2-4, with D unresolved. The CDR3 consists of 14 residues. Trimming shortened V by 1 base and J by 5 bases, and 9 bases separated the two germline ends. Germline-derived CDR1 and CDR2 are LGHNA and YNFKEQ. CDR3 loop: CASSQVRDENIQYF. CDR3 nucleotides: TGTGCCAGCAGCCAAGTGAGAGATGAAAACATTCAGTACTTC.

V usage is TRBV3-1 (or the pseudogene TRBV3-2) and J usage is TRBJ2-7, with 10 bases matching TRBD1. The length of the CDR3 is 14 residues. The V gene's germline CDR1 is LGHDT and CDR2 YNNKEL (reference sequence). The V gene end was trimmed by 4 bases and the J gene end by 7 bases; junction bases not matched to a gene: 7. Here the CDR3 reads CASSRGTGVEEQYF. CDR3 nucleotides: TGTGCCAGCAGCCGAGGGACAGGGGTGGAGGAGCAGTACTTC.

V is TRBV5-5 and J is TRBJ2-2, with D possibly matching TRBD1 (6 bases). The V end was cut by 5 bases, the J end by 7 bases, with 15 bases between. This CDR3 is 14 amino acids long. Germline CDR1 reads SGHKS; CDR2 reads YYEKEE (reference sequence). The CDR3 DNA is TGTGCCAGCAGGATGCAGCAGGGACACGGGGAGCTGTTTTTT. The encoded protein is CASRMQQGHGELFF.

The rearrangement joins TRBV6-2 or TRBV6-3 to TRBJ2-1; 10 nucleotides match TRBD2. The germline gives CDR1 MNHEY, CDR2 SVGEGT. Germline trimming cut 0 bases from V and 8 bases from J; bases unmatched to any gene: 7. The CDR3 length is 16 residues. The CDR3 region is CASSYSGTSEIDEQFF. The CDR3 bases are TGTGCCAGCAGTTACTCCGGGACTAGCGAGATCGATGAGCAGTTCTTC.

The J gene is TRBJ2-2, the V gene TRBV5-1, with TRBD1 as a possible D gene (6 bases). Trimming shortened V by 0 bases and J by 5 bases, and 11 bases separated the two germline ends. Germline CDR1 and CDR2: SGHRS and YFSETQ. The CDR3 runs to 15 residues. CDR3 bases: TGCGCCAGCAGCTTGGTTACAGGGTTGACCGGGGAGCTGTTTTTT. Its protein is CASSLVTGLTGELFF.

The genes are TRBV5-4 and TRBJ2-7, with D possibly being TRBD2 (6 bases). The length of the CDR3 is 14 residues. Trimming pared 4 bases from V and 2 bases from J, leaving 13 bases between. The germline V gene has CDR1 SGHNT and CDR2 YYREEE (reference sequence). CDR3: CASSRQTSPYEQYF. The CDR3 bases are TGTGCCAGCAGCCGCCAAACTAGCCCCTACGAGCAGTACTTC.

This clone was observed once. V gene TRBV5-1 combines with J gene TRBJ2-3, with 12 bases identical to TRBD1. The CDR3 has 15 residues. Losses at the gene ends were 5 bases for V and 3 bases for J; bases not matched to a gene: 4. Germline-derived CDR1 and CDR2 are SGHRS and YFSETQ. This CDR3 reads CASRGQGAGTDTQYF. DNA for the CDR3: TGCGCCAGCAGGGGACAGGGGGCAGGAACAGATACGCAGTATTTT.

The V and J genes are TRBV5-1 and TRBJ2-5, with D perhaps matching TRBD2 (5 bases). The germline V gene has CDR1 SGHRS and CDR2 YFSETQ. This CDR3 contains 14 residues. V lost 7 bases to trimming and J lost 1 base, with 14 bases between them. The CDR3, as DNA: TGCGCCAGCGGCGATGTAGCGCTCCAAGAGACCCAGTACTTC. Translating it yields CASGDVALQETQYF. Full variable domain (outside the CDR3, taken from reference TRBV5-1 and TRBJ2-5): KAGVTQTPRYLIKTRGQQVTLSCSPISGHRSVSWYQQTPGQGLQFLFEYFSETQRNKGNFPGRFSGRQFSNSRSEMNVSTLELGDSALYLCASGDVALQETQYFGPGTRLLVL.

V gene TRBV19 combines with J gene TRBJ1-2; TRBD1 matches at 7 bases. This CDR3 has 13 residues. The germline V gene has CDR1 LNHDA and CDR2 SQIVND (reference sequence). J gave up 6 bases and V 3 bases, and 4 bases lay outside the gene matches. CDR3 nucleotide sequence: TGTGCCAGTAGTATCACAGGGGATGATGGCTACACCTTC. Protein: CASSITGDDGYTF.

Worth noting for this clone: At one end, the junction sequence differs from germline, possibly due to a read error. This rearrangement joins TRBV6-4 to TRBJ2-2, with TRBD2 matching 8 bases. Germline assignment: CDR1 MRHNA and CDR2 SNTAGT. The CDR3 extends over 16 amino acids. CDR3 region: CASSDSLSGSIRGAVF. The CDR3 DNA sequence: TGTGCCAGCAGTGACTCTTTGAGCGGGAGTATCCGGGGAGCTGTTTTT.

J is TRBJ2-5 and V is TRBV11-2; D gene uncertain. This CDR3 is built from 12 residues. Germline-derived CDR1 and CDR2 are SGHAT and FQNNGV. V was trimmed by 6 bases and J by 2 bases, leaving 7 bases between them. CDR3 sequence: CASSHEQETQYF. In nucleotides, the CDR3 is TGTGCCAGCAGTCACGAGCAAGAGACCCAGTACTTC.